This T cell receptor beta chain was sequenced during a study of T cells in Graves' hyperthyroidism and ophthalmopathy. Findings and limits, study-wide: Ophthalmopathy was told apart from stable hyperthyroidism by a 13 V-J model. Peripheral blood also featured most of the thyroid clonotypes expanded above 0.001.

From RNA transcripts, TCR beta CDR3 regions were amplified. Initially, a first-round RT-PCR of the TCR CDR3 employed the HTBI primer set. MiXCR, run by TCRdb on the multiplex PCR reads, gives a single entry per CDR3 protein. The sample has 500,000 to 650,000 distinct CDR3 sequences; roughly 15% are singletons. Comments on this clonotype: Its specificity is not known.

Germline CDR1 is LGHDT and CDR2 is YNNKEL (reference sequence). V trimming: 4 bases; J trimming: 5 bases; junction bases outside the gene matches: 7. This CDR3 is built from 16 residues. Not enrolled were patients with uncontrolled infection, other autoimmune disease, pregnancy or lactation. Diagnoses were established using clinical symptoms, serum thyroxine and TRAb, thyroid ultrasound and orbital computed tomography. Sequencing was performed on blood. The chain carries TRBV3-1 and TRBJ2-1; 11 nucleotides line up with TRBD2. This receptor was taken from a woman in her forties or fifties with Graves' ophthalmopathy. The DNA for the CDR3 is TGTGCCAGCAGCCCTCCGGGGACTAGCGGACACAATGAGCAGTTCTTC. Translating gives CASSPPGTSGHNEQFF.